These 8 T cell receptor beta chains originate from one sample sequenced in a study of beta chain features in type 1 diabetes. The investigators reverse transcribed all of the isolated RNA, so they sequenced expressed TCRB transcripts. Assay: immunoSEQ multiplex PCR; the TCRdb copy retains only in-frame clones and omits some. Of under 800,000 clones in the sample, about a sixth are singletons; the top ten hold around 0.095%. Sequences were obtained from naive CD4+ T cells from blood. The receptor set was obtained from a man younger than 35 in good health.

This clone appeared a few times. The rearrangement links TRBV12-5 to TRBJ2-3; D ambiguous. V lost 2 bases to trimming and J lost 2 bases, with 11 bases between them. This CDR3 has 15 amino acids. From germline, CDR1 is LGHNT and CDR2 FRNRAP. The chain's CDR3 is CASGLPGSNTDTQYF. The CDR3 bases are TGTGCTAGTGGTTTGCCCGGGTCAAACACAGATACGCAGTATTTT.

This clone was counted between two and nine times. The genes are TRBV7-2 and TRBJ2-7; 9 positions agree with TRBD1. The trim removed 6 bases at V and 3 bases at J, leaving 6 bases unmatched. Germline CDR1 reads SGHTA; CDR2 reads FQGNSA. This CDR3 comprises 14 residues. The CDR3, as DNA: TGTGCCAGCAGACTCGGGACAGGGAACTACGAGCAGTACTTC. This translates into CASRLGTGNYEQYF.

The chain has TRBV23-1 and TRBJ1-2; a possible D gene is TRBD1 (5 bases). TRBV23-1 is classed as an ORF, of uncertain function. The CDR3 loop spans 18 amino acids. Trimming took off 0 bases at V and 1 base at J, with 18 bases between the two ends. Here the CDR3 reads CASSQSGGYRGFNYGYTF. The CDR3 coding sequence is TGCGCCAGCAGTCAATCGGGGGGATACCGAGGGTTTAACTATGGCTACACCTTC.

This clone was counted a few times. The gene calls are TRBV2 and TRBJ1-5, with a weak D call TRBD1 (5 bases). V lost 4 bases to trimming and J lost 6 bases, with 13 bases between them. The CDR3 length is 14 residues. From germline, CDR1 is SNHLY and CDR2 FYNNEI. This CDR3 reads CASSALTGVQPQHF. For the CDR3, the DNA is TGTGCCAGCAGTGCCCTGACGGGGGTTCAGCCCCAGCATTTT.

This clone was seen more than once but under ten times. CDR3 residues: CASSLGQNNYGYTF. CDR3 DNA sequence: TGTGCCAGCAGCTTAGGGCAGAATAACTATGGCTACACCTTC. The chain has TRBV7-2 and TRBJ1-2; D unclear. This CDR3 is 14 amino acids long. The germline V and J ends were trimmed by 1 base and 1 base, with 7 bases remaining between them. The V gene's germline CDR1 is SGHTA and CDR2 FQGNSA.

This chain connects TRBV19 to TRBJ2-1; 8 bases match TRBD2. This CDR3 region has 16 residues. Looked up from germline, CDR1 is LNHDA and CDR2 is SQIVND (reference sequence). The trim removed 5 bases at V and 5 bases at J, leaving 11 bases unmatched. CDR3 coding DNA: TGTGCCAGTAGTGCAAGCGGGACTAGGAGGCACAATGAGCAGTTCTTC. It specifies CASSASGTRRHNEQFF.

The genes are TRBV7-2 and TRBJ2-5, with 10 bases identical to TRBD2. The CDR3 is 17 amino acids. With V trimmed by 3 bases and J by 5 bases, 12 bases remained unmatched. Germline V lookup: CDR1 SGHTA, CDR2 FQGNSA. CDR3 protein: CASSLVTSGILRETQYF. As DNA, the CDR3 is TGTGCCAGCAGCTTGGTTACTAGCGGGATCCTACGGGAGACCCAGTACTTC.

This chain joins TRBV30 and TRBJ1-2; unclear D gene. Germline CDR1 GTSNPN, CDR2 SVGIG (reference sequence). The CDR3 runs to 13 residues. The ends were cut back, 0 bases at V and 0 bases at J, with 5 bases in the middle. The CDR3 DNA reads as TGTGCCTGGAGTGTCCAGGCTAACTATGGCTACACCTTC. Its translation is CAWSVQANYGYTF.